This T cell receptor (beta chain) came from a study of blood T cell repertoires in COVID-19. At the level of the study: Samples representing acute and convalescent COVID-19 were sourced from the United States, Italy and Spain.

Original handling: The authors estimated nucleated cell counts from reference gene primer amplification. Here immunoSEQ multiplex PCR was the method, and the copy in TCRdb shows in-frame clones only, minus some. From that table come the V and J calls and clone size; the DNA was used to work out D and trimming. The sample has some 170,000 clones; over 80% are singletons. The specimen sequenced was peripheral blood. This receptor was taken from a woman aged 45-65 years with acute or convalescent COVID-19.

The CDR3 bases are TGTGCCTGGAGTGTAGCGCAGAACTATGGCTACACCTTC. It translates to CAWSVAQNYGYTF. The J gene is TRBJ1-2, the V gene TRBV30; D gene uncertain. The CDR3 sequence is 13 residues long. V was cut by 0 bases and J by 2 bases, with 7 bases left in between. Looked up from germline, CDR1 is GTSNPN and CDR2 is SVGIG (reference sequence). Supplemented by reference TRBV30 and TRBJ1-2, the full variable domain reads SQTIHQWPATLVQPVGSPLSLECTVEGTSNPNLYWYRQAAGRGLQLLFYSVGIGQISSEVPQNLSASRPQDRQFILSSKKLLLSDSGFYLCAWSVAQNYGYTFGSGTRLTVV.